Below, 14 T cell receptor beta chains from the same sample are listed, as sequenced in a study of blood T cell repertoires in COVID-19. Using immunoSEQ multiplex PCR, the repertoire was profiled, and TCRdb retains in-frame clones only, with some absent. The sample lists around 250,000 clones; over 70% were seen once. Sequenced: peripheral blood. The receptors were gathered from a man older than 75 with acute or convalescent COVID-19.

V usage is TRBV11-3 and J usage is TRBJ2-2, with D tentatively TRBD2 (6 bases). Trimming removed 4 bases at V and 6 bases at J, with 12 bases between. The CDR3 length is 14 residues. Germline V gives CDR1 SGHNT, CDR2 YENEEA. The CDR3 nucleotides read TGTGCCAGCAGCTCCGGGAGTCCGGCCGGGGAGCTGTTTTTT. As protein: CASSSGSPAGELFF.

This clone was seen a few times. The chain carries TRBV5-4 and TRBJ2-5, with D possibly TRBD2 on 6 matching bases. The CDR3 sequence is 13 residues long. V lost 4 bases and J lost 5, with 12 bases in between. CDR1 is SGHNT and CDR2 is YYREEE in the germline V gene (reference sequence). The CDR3 bases are TGTGCCAGCAGCCCGACTAGGGTGGAGACCCAGTACTTC. It is translated as CASSPTRVETQYF.

This chain links TRBV3-1 (or the pseudogene TRBV3-2) with TRBJ1-1; D not certain. This CDR3 is built from 15 residues. Per the germline V gene, CDR1 is LGHDT and CDR2 is YNNKEL (reference sequence). The V gene lost 4 bases and the J gene lost 0 bases, with 12 bases spanning the gap. Written as DNA, the CDR3 is TGTGCCAGCAGCCCCTCGGGTTCGGTGAACACTGAAGCTTTCTTT. This sequence encodes CASSPSGSVNTEAFF.

This clone was counted a few times. CDR3 nucleotides: TGTGCCAGCAGCCTCCAGCAAACTAGCGGGCCTTACAATGAGCAGTTCTTC. It specifies CASSLQQTSGPYNEQFF. The chain recombines TRBV3-1 (or the pseudogene TRBV3-2) with TRBJ2-1; 9 nucleotides agree with TRBD2. V gave up 4 bases and J gave up 4 bases; unmatched junction bases: 11. CDR1 is LGHDT, CDR2 YNNKEL, per germline (reference sequence). This CDR3 has 17 residues.

The chain is built from TRBV7-9 and TRBJ2-5, with D possibly TRBD2 on 5 matching bases. Germline CDR1 and CDR2: SEHNR and FQNEAQ (reference sequence). The CDR3 has 14 amino acids. Deletions cut 8 bases from V and 5 bases from J, with 18 bases between. CDR3 nucleotide sequence: TGTGCCAGCCGGGAAGGTCGGTCTCTGGAGACCCAGTACTTC. This translates into CASREGRSLETQYF.

With respect to this clone: One end of the junction does not line up with germline, which may come from a read error. This rearrangement joins TRBV18 to TRBJ2-2, with a possible D match to TRBD2 (6 bases). Germline loops: CDR1 KGHSH, CDR2 LQKENI. CDR3 length: 15 amino acids. The CDR3 loop reads CAGSPALADTGELFF. In DNA, the CDR3 is TGTGCCGGCTCACCTGCACTAGCAGACACCGGGGAGCTGTTTTTT.

This clone was observed a handful of times. The rearrangement joins TRBV10-1 to TRBJ2-5; 9 bases are a match to TRBD1. The trim removed 3 bases at V and 5 bases at J, leaving 7 bases unmatched. CDR1 and CDR2 (germline): WNHNN, SYGVQD (reference sequence). The CDR3 length is 15 residues. The CDR3: CASSEGTGIGETQYF. DNA of the CDR3: TGCGCCAGCAGTGAAGGGACAGGGATTGGCGAGACCCAGTACTTC.

The table lists this clone with a few counts. The chain has TRBV18 and TRBJ1-3, with a possible D match to TRBD1 (5 bases). Germline V gives CDR1 KGHSH, CDR2 LQKENI. The CDR3 extends over 12 amino acids. V gave up 5 bases and J gave up 4 bases, with 6 bases separating them. For the CDR3, the DNA is TGTGCCAGCTCAGGGGCAGGAAACACCATATATTTT. Protein: CASSGAGNTIYF.

The CDR3 sequence is CASSRSSGSYNEQFF. CDR3 sequence (DNA): TGTGCCAGCAGCCGCTCTAGCGGGTCCTACAATGAGCAGTTCTTC. J is TRBJ2-1 and V is TRBV6-5; 8 bases align to TRBD2. V gave up 6 bases and J gave up 1 base; unmatched junction bases: 5. CDR3 length: 15 residues. The germline V gene has CDR1 MNHEY and CDR2 SVGAGI.

V and J are TRBV5-1 and TRBJ2-7; 8 nucleotides line up with TRBD2. The ends lost 2 bases at V and 3 bases at J; junction bases unmatched: 13. This CDR3 has 17 amino acids. Germline CDR1 SGHRS, CDR2 YFSETQ. DNA for the CDR3: TGCGCCAGCAGCTTAGGGTCCCTTAGCGGGACTCACTACGAGCAGTACTTC. Encoded protein: CASSLGSLSGTHYEQYF.

Turning to this clone: Other nucleotide sequences from this sample produce the same CDR3. The chain links TRBV18 to TRBJ2-3; 9 bases agree with TRBD2. Germline lookup yields CDR1 KGHSH and CDR2 LQKENI. Trimming at V came to 3 bases and at J to 0 bases, leaving 4 bases not matched to a gene. There are 16 residues in the CDR3. DNA of the CDR3: TGTGCCAGCTCACCTCCCGGGACTAGCAGCACAGATACGCAGTATTTT. This translates into CASSPPGTSSTDTQYF. The complete variable domain, with remaining parts taken from reference TRBV18 and TRBJ2-3, reads NAGVMQNPRHLVRRRGQEARLRCSPMKGHSHVYWYRQLPEEGLKFMVYLQKENIIDESGMPKERFSAEFPKEGPSILRIQQVVRGDSAAYFCASSPPGTSSTDTQYFGPGTRLTVL.

V is TRBV5-4 and J is TRBJ2-5; D is perhaps TRBD2 (7 bases). Trimming stripped 2 bases from V and 5 bases from J, with 13 bases between. The CDR3 has 14 residues. CDR1 is SGHNT and CDR2 is YYREEE in the germline V gene (reference sequence). CDR3 DNA sequence: TGTGCCAGCAGCTTAAATAAGGGGGGGGAGACCCAGTACTTC. Its protein is CASSLNKGGETQYF.

The CDR3 DNA reads as TGTGCCAGTAGTCGAAGAGACAGGGTCTATGGCTACACCTTC. This codes for CASSRRDRVYGYTF. This chain joins TRBV19 and TRBJ1-2; 7 nucleotides agree with TRBD1. This CDR3 is built from 14 residues. Looked up from germline, CDR1 is LNHDA and CDR2 is SQIVND (reference sequence). V lost 5 bases and J lost 4; bases outside the gene matches: 7.

The V gene is TRBV9, the J gene TRBJ2-1; 7 bases map to TRBD2. Unmatched junction bases numbered 10, after V lost 2 bases and J lost 5 bases. The germline V gene has CDR1 SGDLS and CDR2 YYNGEE. This CDR3 contains 16 residues. CDR3 amino acids: CASSVTPGRGDNEQFF. CDR3 sequence (DNA): TGTGCCAGCAGCGTTACCCCAGGCCGGGGGGACAATGAGCAGTTCTTC.